This TCR beta chain was sequenced during a study of blood T cells in healthy people across ages (dated by TCRdb to between 2014 and 2017). Broadly, across the study: In model experiments, roughly one uniquely barcoded TCR beta cDNA molecule per two T cells was captured by template switching. To track age-related changes in TCR beta repertoire diversity, the study relied on deep sequencing normalized with unique cDNA molecular identifiers. The donors were divided into four age groups: young (average 16 years), middle-aged (about 40), aged (approximately 62) and long-lived (about 80). To avoid experimental bias, donors of different ages were spread randomly across the sequencing lanes. Two additional independent replicas of 1 million unique cDNA reads from the same blood draw were analyzed for two donors (one aged 18 to 29 and one aged 80 or older).

Study-wide findings and limitations: Bulk unsorted PBMC profiling prevented conclusive comparison of naive and antigen-experienced compartments. Estimates of total diversity from one million sequenced T cells were regarded as lower bounds and underestimates. Observed TCR beta diversity per million T cells fell roughly linearly with age, and a significant reduction was already apparent by age roughly 40. Because the CMV infection status of the donors was unknown, age-related changes in expanded clonotypes may potentially have been confounded. Observed TCR beta diversity correlated strongly with the percentage of naive T cells measured by flow cytometry. The long-lived group showed more naive CD4+ T cells, fewer expanded clones and increased TCR diversity than the aged group, suggesting age selection.

The library was prepared using 5' RACE. Instrument on record: Illumina HiSeq 2500. A second PCR of about 6 to 11 cycles was run with a J-beta primer mix and a sample-barcoded 5' primer. A unique molecular identifier was introduced onto each TCR beta cDNA molecule by a template-switch 5' adaptor carrying 12 random nucleotides. Each sample yielded at least 2.5 million CDR3-containing paired-end reads. The Mint cDNA synthesis kit, primed by a TRBC-specific oligonucleotide, was used to synthesize first-strand cDNA from all RNA. After uracil-DNA glycosylase treatment, a first 18-cycle PCR used universal primers M1SS and BC2_uni_R on all cDNA. Per the source publication's procedure: Each sample was normalized by randomly selecting 1 million high-quality reads, each carrying a distinct molecular identifier. Reads sharing molecular identifiers were discarded rather than binned into consensus sequences. MiTCR, set to a Q25 quality threshold and the strictest error-elimination algorithm, was used for CDR3 identification, clonotype clustering and error correction. A nonparametric unseen species model with Euler transformation was used to estimate lower-bound total TCR beta diversity. TCRdb cleaned the public reads at Q25 with fastp, built clones with MiXCR and kept in-frame beta chains. All rows with the same CDR3 protein become a single entry with the most common DNA and genes. The V and J calls and clone size come from TCRdb's table, not from the authors' own analysis. The sample table contains about 1,500,000 distinct CDR3 sequences; only one count was recorded for approximately 42% of them. The leading ten clones occupy approximately 7.9% of the sample.

V loses 6 bases of germline sequence and J loses 14 bases, and the interval between the two ends is 16 bases. The germline V gene sets CDR1 to SNHLY and CDR2 to FYNNEI. The CDR3 runs 12 amino acids, cysteine and phenylalanine included. Solely the CDR3 DNA is kept, with 36 bases framed from the first base. With respect to this clonotype: What this receptor recognizes is not known. No much larger clonotype is one base removed from it; base qualities were not supplied.

Donors were 39 systemically healthy Caucasian individuals from Russia aged roughly 6 to 95 years. Each donor gave roughly 9.5 milliliters of peripheral blood, collected into EDTA-treated Vacutainer tubes. Ficoll-Paque density-gradient centrifugation was used to isolate PBMCs, with at least 7 million obtained per sample. Total RNA was extracted from PBMCs with Trizol reagent, with at least 5.5 micrograms obtained per sample. The percentages of naive CD45RAhigh/CD27high T cells were determined by flow cytometry on a PBMC aliquot from every donor. This TCR was recovered from a woman between 18 and 29 years old in good health. Here the chain combines TRBV2 and TRBJ1-4, and possibly TRBD1, on 5 matching bases. Source material: blood. The CDR3 protein sequence reads: CASSQRGERLFF. The DNA sequence is given as TGTGCCAGCAGCCAACGAGGGGAGAGGCTGTTTTTT. Outside the CDR3, residues come from the reference TRBV2 and TRBJ1-4 proteins, so the full variable domain is: EPEVTQTPSHQVTQMGQEVILRCVPISNHLYFYWYRQILGQKVEFLVSFYNNEISEKSEIFDDQFSVERPDGSNFTLKIRSTKLEDSAMYFCASSQRGERLFFGSGTQLSVL.